The subject of this entry is one TCR beta chain. This CDR3 has 13 residues. Deletions cut 6 bases from V and 7 bases from J, with 12 bases between. Germline lookup yields CDR1 LNHDA and CDR2 SQIVND (reference sequence). Sequenced patients had shown CD8+CD57+ cell expansion by flow cytometry. This entry is derived from a study of CD8+CD57+ T cells in acquired aplastic anemia. Researchers used genomic DNA as the template to profile TCR beta VDJ and CDR3. TCRdb recomputed calls from the reads with MiXCR, one row per CDR3 protein. Of around 180,000 distinct CDR3 sequences listed, 45% to 60% are singletons.

The receptor was derived from a human donor with aplastic anemia. The specimen sequenced was sorted CD4+, CD8+, or CD8+CD57+ T cells (not recorded which) from PBMCs. The rearrangement uses TRBV19 and TRBJ2-2, with a possible D match to TRBD1 (6 bases). DNA for the CDR3: TGTGCCAGTAGAGAACAGGGTGGCGGGGAGCTGTTTTTT. It codes for CASREQGGGELFF.